These 27 T cell receptor beta chains were sequenced from one sample in a study of shared clonotypes between healthy human individuals. TCRdb's copy holds only in-frame clones and misses some; the assay was immunoSEQ multiplex PCR. The data show 2 million to 2.5 million clones, with approximately 90% seen just once and approximately 0.4% held by the top ten. The sequenced sample was naive CD4+ T cells from PBMCs. Subset here: CD45RA+ positively selected. Receptors were obtained from a man younger than 30 in good health. Some clones in this sample may be carry-over from other donors' samples.

V is TRBV5-1 and J is TRBJ2-7; TRBD1 matches at 10 bases. The CDR3 consists of 16 residues. V was pared by 1 base and J by 1 base, with 5 bases of the junction left unmatched. CDR1 is SGHRS, CDR2 YFSETQ, per germline. The CDR3 DNA is TGCGCCAGCAGCTTGCAGGGGACAGGGGTATCCTACGAGCAGTACTTC. Its protein product is CASSLQGTGVSYEQYF.

As regards this clone: One end of the junction varies from germline; a read error may be responsible. This chain connects TRBV5-4 to TRBJ2-1; 7 nucleotides align to TRBD1. This CDR3 region has 13 residues. CDR1 SGHNT and CDR2 YYREEE come from the germline V gene (reference sequence). The CDR3 DNA sequence: TGTGCCAGCAGCTTGGCCCAACAGGGGACCGGACTCTTC. This codes for CASSLAQQGTGLF.

The CDR3 coding sequence is TGCAGCGTTATCAGGAGTCAAGAGACCCAGTACTTC. Translation gives CSVIRSQETQYF. The chain carries TRBV29-1 and TRBJ2-5; D unclear. V was trimmed by 5 bases and J by 2 bases, leaving 9 bases between them. The germline CDR1 and CDR2 sequences are SQVTM and ANQGSEA. This CDR3 contains 12 residues.

The chain links TRBV4-1 to TRBJ2-2, with TRBD2 as a possible D gene (6 bases). CDR1 is MGHRA, CDR2 YSYEKL, per germline. The CDR3 spans 16 residues. With 1 base removed from V and 1 base from J, the gap between germline ends came to 10 bases. DNA of the CDR3: TGCGCCAGCAGCCAAGTAGGAGGGTGGAACACCGGGGAGCTGTTTTTT. Amino acids: CASSQVGGWNTGELFF.

V gene TRBV30 combines with J gene TRBJ2-6; D possibly corresponds to TRBD1 (6 bases). This CDR3 region has 13 residues. Trimming shortened V by 8 bases and J by 0 bases, and 8 bases separated the two germline ends. Per germline, CDR1 GTSNPN and CDR2 SVGIG (reference sequence). The DNA of the CDR3 is TGTGCCCGGGACACCTCTGGGGCCAACGTCCTGACTTTC. Protein sequence: CARDTSGANVLTF.

The V call is TRBV9, the J call TRBJ2-2; no definite D call. Trimming shortened V by 4 bases and J by 6 bases, and 13 bases separated the two germline ends. The CDR3 runs to 14 residues. Germline V gives CDR1 SGDLS, CDR2 YYNGEE. The CDR3 protein is CASSPDRPAGELFF. The CDR3 nucleotides read TGTGCCAGCAGCCCTGACCGGCCCGCCGGGGAGCTGTTTTTT.

CDR3 bases: TGTGCCAGCAGTGCCCGGGACCGCTGGGGCGAGCAGTACTTC. Translation: CASSARDRWGEQYF. V gene TRBV25-1 combines with J gene TRBJ2-5, with D possibly called TRBD1 or TRBD2 (5 bases each). The DNA end is more similar to TRBJ2-7, so the J call may be wrong. This CDR3 region has 14 residues. The germline gives CDR1 MGHDK, CDR2 SYGVNS.

J is TRBJ2-2 and V is TRBV9; 12 bases agree with TRBD2. With V trimmed by 0 bases and J by 4 bases, 7 bases remained unmatched. The CDR3 covers 18 residues. In germline, CDR1 is SGDLS, CDR2 YYNGEE. The CDR3 coding sequence is TGTGCCAGCAGCGTAGGGTTCCCGGGACTAGCGGGCACCGGGGAGCTGTTTTTT. Residues: CASSVGFPGLAGTGELFF.

The chain links TRBV6-5 to TRBJ1-5; 7 bases are a match to TRBD1. This CDR3 has 14 residues. CDR1 is MNHEY, CDR2 SVGAGI, per germline. V trimming: 7 bases; J trimming: 4 bases; junction bases outside the gene matches: 7. The DNA for the CDR3 is TGTGCCAGCACCGAAGACAGGGTGAATCAGCCCCAGCATTTT. As protein: CASTEDRVNQPQHF.

This chain joins TRBV7-3 and TRBJ2-7, with 8 positions matching TRBD1. The V gene end was trimmed by 3 bases and the J gene end by 5 bases; junction bases not matched to a gene: 6. The germline V gene encodes CDR1 SGHTA and CDR2 FQGTGA. CDR3 length: 14 amino acids. The CDR3 bases are TGTGCCAGCAGCTTGAATCAGGGGGCTCACGAGCAGTACTTC. Its translation: CASSLNQGAHEQYF.

The gene calls are TRBV25-1 and TRBJ2-7; D not certain. V lost 3 bases and J 2 bases, leaving 5 bases between the germline ends. The CDR3 extends over 12 amino acids. Germline CDR1 and CDR2: MGHDK and SYGVNS. This chain's CDR3 is CASSELPYEQYF. The DNA for the CDR3 is TGTGCCAGCAGTGAGCTACCCTACGAGCAGTACTTC.

The rearrangement uses TRBV6-5 and TRBJ2-1; TRBD2 is a possible D gene (6 bases). The CDR3 totals 16 residues. Germline assignment: CDR1 MNHEY and CDR2 SVGAGI. Trimming pared 0 bases from V and 3 bases from J, leaving 12 bases between. The CDR3 sequence is CASSYSGGAIYNEQFF. DNA of the CDR3: TGTGCCAGCAGTTACTCGGGGGGAGCGATCTACAATGAGCAGTTCTTC.

This clone appeared a single time. Other nucleotide sequences in the sample specify the same CDR3. The gene calls are TRBV19 and TRBJ2-1, with a weak D call TRBD2 (5 bases). This CDR3 contains 14 residues. The germline CDR1 and CDR2 sequences are LNHDA and SQIVND (reference sequence). Trimming pared 3 bases from V and 0 bases from J, leaving 6 bases between. CDR3 nucleotides: TGTGCCAGTAGTATCGCGGGCTCCTACAATGAGCAGTTCTTC. Its protein product is CASSIAGSYNEQFF. The whole variable domain, remainder taken from reference TRBV19 and TRBJ2-1, is DGGITQSPKYLFRKEGQNVTLSCEQNLNHDAMYWYRQDPGQGLRLIYYSQIVNDFQKGDIAEGYSVSREKKESFPLTVTSAQKNPTAFYLCASSIAGSYNEQFFGPGTRLTVL.

The V gene is TRBV5-1, the J gene TRBJ2-7; 10 nucleotides line up with TRBD2. Germline trimming cut 0 bases from V and 4 bases from J; bases unmatched to any gene: 4. This CDR3 spans 15 amino acids. The germline CDR1 and CDR2 sequences are SGHRS and YFSETQ. This CDR3 reads CASSLGSSGRYEQYF. DNA of the CDR3: TGCGCCAGCAGCTTGGGGTCTAGCGGGAGATACGAGCAGTACTTC.

The chain combines TRBV15 with TRBJ1-2; D unclear. This CDR3 has 14 residues. Trimming took off 3 bases at V and 5 bases at J, with 13 bases between the two ends. CDR1 LNHNV and CDR2 YYDKDF come from the germline V gene (reference sequence). In DNA form, the CDR3 reads TGTGCCACCAGCAGGGACCAGGACGGATATGGCTACACCTTC. It encodes CATSRDQDGYGYTF.

V and J are TRBV19 and TRBJ1-5; D remains ambiguous. The length of the CDR3 is 13 residues. V lost 0 bases and J lost 9, with 9 bases in between. Germline CDR1 reads LNHDA; CDR2 reads SQIVND (reference sequence). The CDR3 DNA is TGTGCCAGTAGTATAGAAGGCCGGGGGCCCCAGCATTTT. It codes for CASSIEGRGPQHF.

The rearrangement links TRBV4-2 to TRBJ2-3; 8 bases agree with TRBD2. CDR1 is LGHNA, CDR2 YNFKEQ, per germline. The CDR3 is 16 residues long. With 0 bases clipped from V and 3 bases from J, the junction kept 5 bases outside the gene matches. CDR3: CASSQDQREFTDTQYF. CDR3 DNA: TGTGCCAGCAGCCAAGATCAGCGGGAGTTTACAGATACGCAGTATTTT.

The chain carries TRBV4-3 and TRBJ2-4; D is unclear. Trimming took off 5 bases at V and 6 bases at J, with 8 bases between the two ends. Germline CDR1 reads LGHNA; CDR2 reads YSLEER. This CDR3 has 12 amino acids. This chain's CDR3 is CASSLPPNIQYF. CDR3 sequence (DNA): TGCGCCAGCAGCTTACCACCAAACATTCAGTACTTC.

In nucleotides, the CDR3 is TGTGCCAGCAGCTTAGCCTCAGGACAGGGGTCCTACGAGCAGTACTTC. Protein product: CASSLASGQGSYEQYF. The J gene is TRBJ2-7, the V gene TRBV7-9, with TRBD1 matching over 9 bases. Germline values: CDR1 SEHNR, CDR2 FQNEAQ (reference sequence). Losses at the gene ends were 0 bases for V and 1 base for J; bases not matched to a gene: 4. The length of the CDR3 is 16 residues.

V gene TRBV6-6 combines with J gene TRBJ1-2, with D hard to call. Germline V gene data show CDR1 as MNHNY and CDR2 as SVGAGI (reference sequence). This CDR3 comprises 13 residues. V was trimmed by 6 bases and J by 4 bases, leaving 12 bases between them. The CDR3 spells CASRNGASYGYTF. The CDR3 DNA reads as TGTGCCAGCAGAAACGGCGCGTCCTATGGCTACACCTTC.

This chain joins TRBV18 and TRBJ2-3; TRBD2 is a possible D gene (5 bases). Germline V gives CDR1 KGHSH, CDR2 LQKENI. The CDR3 runs to 16 residues. The ends were cut back, 3 bases at V and 2 bases at J, with 15 bases in the middle. This chain's CDR3 is CASSPVTADSTDTQYF. DNA of the CDR3: TGTGCCAGCTCACCCGTTACAGCGGACTCCACAGATACGCAGTATTTT.

The chain employs TRBV7-9 and TRBJ2-7; 9 positions agree with TRBD1. The length of the CDR3 is 18 residues. Per germline, CDR1 SEHNR and CDR2 FQNEAQ (reference sequence). The ends lost 0 bases at V and 3 bases at J; junction bases unmatched: 12. The CDR3 sequence is CASSLAVPTGGPVYEQYF. The CDR3 nucleotides are TGTGCCAGCAGCTTAGCGGTACCGACAGGGGGGCCAGTCTACGAGCAGTACTTC.

The table lists this clone with a count of one. The chain uses TRBV10-3 and TRBJ1-3, with 9 bases that match TRBD1. This CDR3 is built from 15 residues. In germline, CDR1 is ENHRY, CDR2 SYGVKD. Losses at the gene ends were 6 bases for V and 4 bases for J; bases not matched to a gene: 7. The CDR3, as DNA: TGTGCCATCAGCCCGGGACAGGGATTCGGAAACACCATATATTTT. This sequence encodes CAISPGQGFGNTIYF.

This chain joins TRBV5-1 and TRBJ2-1, with D possibly being TRBD1 or TRBD2 (5 bases each). There are 13 residues in the CDR3. V was cut by 4 bases and J by 6 bases, with 11 bases left in between. Per germline, CDR1 SGHRS and CDR2 YFSETQ. The CDR3: CASSPGPTNEQFF. CDR3 nucleotide sequence: TGCGCCAGCAGCCCGGGACCCACCAATGAGCAGTTCTTC.

CDR3 nucleotides: TGTGCCAGCAGTGGCGGGACAGTGAGCTCCTACGAGCAGTACTTC. Translated: CASSGGTVSSYEQYF. The V and J genes are TRBV28 and TRBJ2-7; maybe TRBD1 (7 bases). The CDR3 runs 15 residues. The germline CDR1 and CDR2 sequences are MDHEN and SYDVKM. V gave up 5 bases and J gave up 0 bases, with 14 bases separating them. Complete variable domain (other parts from reference TRBV28 and TRBJ2-7): DVKVTQSSRYLVKRTGEKVFLECVQDMDHENMFWYRQDPGLGLRLIYFSYDVKMKEKGDIPEGYSVSREKKERFSLILESASTNQTSMYLCASSGGTVSSYEQYFGPGTRLTVT.

V is TRBV5-1 and J is TRBJ1-2; TRBD1 matches at 10 bases. Per germline, CDR1 SGHRS and CDR2 YFSETQ. Germline trimming cut 3 bases from V and 6 bases from J; bases unmatched to any gene: 5. The CDR3 is made up of 14 amino acids. CDR3 loop: CASSYLGTGDGYTF. The CDR3, as DNA: TGCGCCAGCAGCTACCTCGGGACAGGGGATGGCTACACCTTC.

This chain joins TRBV6-6 and TRBJ2-3; D unresolved. The CDR3 spans 13 residues. Trimming removed 0 bases from V and 4 bases from J, with 5 bases in between. Germline CDR1 reads MNHNY; CDR2 reads SVGAGI (reference sequence). The CDR3 reads CASSYSQADTQYF. In nucleotides, the CDR3 is TGTGCCAGCAGTTACTCCCAGGCAGATACGCAGTATTTT.